The 6 T cell receptor beta chains presented below share a single source sample, sequenced in a study of monozygotic twins with inflammatory bowel disease (dated by TCRdb to between 2017 and 2020). Receptors were amplified or captured by 5' RACE. Data came from an Illumina HiSeq 2500. The reads were reprocessed in TCRdb, with one entry per CDR3 protein sequence and no accompanying DNA. The sample's own table lists some 90,000 distinct CDR3 sequences. The ten largest clones capture around 7% of the sample. The specimen was blood. These receptors were obtained from a human donor with ulcerative colitis or Crohn's disease, or a healthy co-twin of an affected twin (not recorded which).

The chain recombines TRBV4-2 with TRBJ1-2; TCRdb calls TRBD1, which cannot be checked without DNA. CDR1 is LGHNA and CDR2 is YNFKEQ in the germline V gene. The CDR3 has 13 residues. The chain's CDR3 is CASTGGPGYGYTF.

This CDR3 is CASSSQGAGLNTEAFF. This chain joins TRBV7-6 and TRBJ1-1; TCRdb reports TRBD1, a call that lacks DNA to check it against. Germline CDR1 is SGHVS and CDR2 is FNYEAQ. The CDR3 sequence is 16 residues long.

The V call is TRBV10-3, the J call TRBJ2-2; TCRdb lists TRBD1, though no DNA is available to test this call. Germline V gene lookup returns CDR1 ENHRY and CDR2 SYGVKD. CDR3 length: 13 amino acids. CDR3 protein: CAVNRDRAGELFF.

The genes are TRBV19 and TRBJ2-1. The CDR3 length is 12 residues. The germline CDR1 and CDR2 sequences are LNHDA and SQIVND (reference sequence). This chain's CDR3 is CASGRDRVEQFF.

V and J are TRBV6-1 and TRBJ1-2; TCRdb's D call of TRBD1 is untestable without DNA. The CDR3 has 16 amino acids. Germline CDR1 is MNHNS and CDR2 is SASEGT. The CDR3 reads CASIPGHRISNYGYTF.

The chain employs TRBV5-1 and TRBJ2-1. Germline-derived CDR1 and CDR2 are SGHRS and YFSETQ. This CDR3 has 13 amino acids. CDR3 residues: CASRASSYNEQFF.